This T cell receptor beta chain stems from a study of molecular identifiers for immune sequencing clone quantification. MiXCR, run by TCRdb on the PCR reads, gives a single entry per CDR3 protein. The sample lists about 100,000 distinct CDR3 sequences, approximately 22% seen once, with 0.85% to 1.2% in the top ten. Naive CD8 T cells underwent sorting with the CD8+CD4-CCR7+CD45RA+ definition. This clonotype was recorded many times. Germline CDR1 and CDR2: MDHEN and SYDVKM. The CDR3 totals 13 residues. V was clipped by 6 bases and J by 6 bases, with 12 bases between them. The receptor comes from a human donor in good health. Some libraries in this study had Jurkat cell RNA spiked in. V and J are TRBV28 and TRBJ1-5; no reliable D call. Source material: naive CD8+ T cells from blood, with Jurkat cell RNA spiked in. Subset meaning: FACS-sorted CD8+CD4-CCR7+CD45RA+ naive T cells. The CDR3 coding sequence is TGTGCCAGCAGCCAACGACTTCCTCAGCCCCAGCATTTT. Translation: CASSQRLPQPQHF.